The sequence of this TCR beta chain was determined in a study of Ad26.COV2.S vaccination and SARS-CoV-2 variants. Study background: By the intramuscular route, Ad26.COV2.S was given once, or twice 56 days apart.

For this clone: Antigen specificity is unknown.

The sample's treatment: 15 to 20 received Ad26.COV2.S at low or high dose, single or two shots; about 5 received placebo; per-sample allocation not given. Each sample was drawn 63 days after the first injection (of vaccine or placebo). The CDR3 runs 14 residues. Trimming took 2 bases from V and 3 from J, leaving 10 bases between them. Germline V gene lookup returns CDR1 MNHEY and CDR2 SVGEGT. The protocol was immunoSEQ multiplex PCR, while the TCRdb copy is restricted to in-frame clones and leaves out a portion. In the table there are roughly 420,000 clones, roughly 89% of which are singletons. Notes on the study in general: Non-spike TCR breadth did not differ much between vaccine and placebo recipients. Estimates derived from TCR breadth and depth analyses may have underestimated total T cell responses.

The chain uses TRBV6-2 or TRBV6-3 and TRBJ1-2; D is uncertain. The sample was peripheral blood, taken in a trial of Ad26.COV2.S vaccine versus placebo. The TCR comes from a person aged 18-60 years who received the Ad26.COV2.S COVID-19 vaccine or a placebo. The CDR3, as DNA: TGTGCCAGCAGTTACCACCAGGCCTACTATGGCTACACCTTC. Residues: CASSYHQAYYGYTF.